This T cell receptor beta chain came from a study of blood T cell repertoires in COVID-19. Study as a whole: The United States, Italy and Spain were the sources of the acute and convalescent COVID-19 samples. PBMCs, B-cell-depleted T cells, or T cells were the source of the cDNA or gDNA that made up the material.

Trimming removed 2 bases from V and 8 bases from J; junction bases left unmatched: 11. This CDR3 is 17 amino acids long. CDR1 and CDR2 from the germline V gene are LGHDT and YNNKEL (reference sequence). Authors' methods: Reference gene primer amplification yielded estimated nucleated cell counts. Clones were read by immunoSEQ multiplex PCR, and TCRdb kept only the in-frame ones, dropping some. V and J calls and clone size are as listed in that table; D and trimming were resolved from the DNA. The table lists hundreds of thousands of clones, roughly 85% of them singletons. The sequence was obtained from a woman in her thirties or forties with active or convalescent COVID-19. The chain carries TRBV3-1 (or the pseudogene TRBV3-2) and TRBJ1-4; 10 bases line up with TRBD1. The sequencing sample was made of peripheral blood. This CDR3 reads CASSQSTGGRFGEKLFF. CDR3 in DNA: TGTGCCAGCAGCCAATCGACAGGGGGCCGGTTTGGCGAAAAACTGTTTTTT.